These 9 T cell receptor beta chains were all obtained from the same sample, sequenced in a study of cytomegalovirus exposure and HLA in healthy donors. PCR primers comprised 60 Vbeta and 13 Jbeta primers. Sequenced by immunoSEQ multiplex PCR; TCRdb stores in-frame clones only, minus some. The sample lists more than 95,000 clones, roughly 72% occurring once. The sample consisted of PBMCs. These receptors originate from a woman aged 18-35 years in good health and CMV-seropositive.

This clone was seen more than once but under ten times. The chain is built from TRBV19 and TRBJ1-3; 7 bases fit TRBD1. This CDR3 is built from 13 residues. The V segment lost 9 bases and the J segment 0 bases; nucleotides outside the gene matches: 2. Germline V lookup: CDR1 LNHDA, CDR2 SQIVND (reference sequence). As DNA, the CDR3 is TGTGCCAGCAGGGGGAGCTCTGGAAACACCATATATTTT. Protein sequence: CASRGSSGNTIYF.

The chain uses TRBV7-9 and TRBJ2-7, with D tentatively TRBD2 (6 bases). The CDR3 runs 13 residues. The ends were cut back, 2 bases at V and 6 bases at J, with 11 bases in the middle. Germline V gives CDR1 SEHNR, CDR2 FQNEAQ (reference sequence). As DNA, the CDR3 is TGTGCCAGCAGCTTATGGGAGGCAGTCGAGCAGTACTTC. Protein product: CASSLWEAVEQYF.

Here the CDR3 reads CASSRGLAGPHEQFF. The CDR3 region has the DNA TGTGCCAGTAGTAGGGGACTAGCGGGGCCGCATGAGCAGTTCTTC. The rearrangement joins TRBV19 to TRBJ2-1; TRBD2 aligns across 13 bases. Germline loops: CDR1 LNHDA, CDR2 SQIVND (reference sequence). J was trimmed by 8 bases and V by 4 bases; bases with no gene match: 5. This CDR3 contains 15 residues.

This rearrangement joins TRBV9 to TRBJ2-3, with D perhaps matching TRBD2 (5 bases). V was clipped by 0 bases and J by 0 bases, with 17 bases between them. The CDR3 totals 18 residues. The germline V gene encodes CDR1 SGDLS and CDR2 YYNGEE. The CDR3 loop reads CASSVVGGGGTSTDTQYF. CDR3 coding DNA: TGTGCCAGCAGCGTAGTAGGAGGAGGAGGTACTAGCACAGATACGCAGTATTTT.

The chain couples TRBV2 to TRBJ2-1; D remains unclear. The V and J ends lost 10 bases and 8 bases respectively, with 12 bases between them. Per the germline V gene, CDR1 is SNHLY and CDR2 is FYNNEI. The length of the CDR3 is 11 residues. CDR3: CAKSRVDEQFF. Here the CDR3 DNA reads TGTGCCAAAAGCCGAGTGGATGAGCAGTTCTTC.

The chain joins TRBV7-4 to TRBJ2-7; the match to TRBD1 covers 9 bases. With 3 bases clipped from V and 3 bases from J, the junction kept 21 bases outside the gene matches. Germline V gene sequence: CDR1 SGHVT, CDR2 SQSDAQ. CDR3 length equals 20 residues. CDR3: CASSFGDRALSPNFCYEQYF. DNA for the CDR3: TGTGCCAGCAGCTTCGGGGACAGGGCGCTTTCCCCGAACTTCTGCTACGAGCAGTACTTC.

The chain recombines TRBV5-4 with TRBJ1-2, with D possibly TRBD1 on 5 matching bases. This CDR3 comprises 16 residues. The ends were cut back, 0 bases at V and 5 bases at J, with 17 bases in the middle. Germline CDR1 and CDR2: SGHNT and YYREEE (reference sequence). The CDR3 DNA is TGTGCCAGCAGCTTGGGGGGGGTAGTTGAATATTATGGCTACACCTTC. Its protein is CASSLGGVVEYYGYTF.

On this clone: This CDR3 is missing its conserved last phenylalanine or tryptophan, likely due to a read error. The V call is TRBV4-1, the J call TRBJ1-5; D is unclear. CDR3 length: 17 residues. The germline gives CDR1 MGHRA, CDR2 YSYEKL. V lost 0 bases, J lost 0 bases, and 12 bases lay in between. CDR3 sequence reads: CASSQDREEYSNQPQHV. The CDR3 bases are TGCGCCAGCAGCCAAGATAGAGAGGAGTATAGCAATCAGCCCCAGCATGTT.

The chain couples TRBV11-3 to TRBJ2-5; 14 bases line up with TRBD2. Germline assignment: CDR1 SGHNT and CDR2 YENEEA. With V trimmed by 5 bases and J by 3 bases, 5 bases remained unmatched. The CDR3 sequence is 16 residues long. Here the CDR3 DNA reads TGTGCCAGCAGCCCGGGACTAGCGGGAGAGAAAGAGACCCAGTACTTC. This sequence encodes CASSPGLAGEKETQYF.